The clone carrying this T cell receptor beta chain was seen more than once but under ten times. Its specificity is unknown. This entry comes from a study of neoadjuvant anti-PD-1 for oral cavity cancer. Time point noted: after neoadjuvant nivolumab, at surgical resection. General observations from the study: With three patients per group, TCR findings need larger cohorts.

Generated by immunoSEQ multiplex PCR, the TCRdb table keeps only in-frame clones and is missing some. The sample carries around 70,000 clones, around 83% recorded once. V was cut by 6 bases and J by 16 bases, with 15 bases left in between. From germline, CDR1 is SNHLY and CDR2 FYNNEI. CDR3 length: 11 amino acids. The chain combines TRBV2 with TRBJ1-4, with D perhaps matching TRBD1 (6 bases). This sequence was found in a person between 40 and 85 years old with oral cavity squamous cell carcinoma. This specimen was PBMCs, taken after nivolumab (anti-PD-1) treatment. DNA of the CDR3: TGTGCCAGCAGGGGGGGCCCGGCCCGGTTTTTT. Amino acids: CASRGGPARFF.